The T cell receptor (beta chain) described here comes from a study of blood T cell repertoires in COVID-19. Measured with immunoSEQ multiplex PCR; TCRdb has only the in-frame clones, and not every one. The sample has roughly 140,000 clones, around 81% seen once; the top ten hold roughly 6.4%. This clone was recorded a few times. This clonotype was obtained from a woman in her 40s who had recovered from COVID-19. Sequenced sample: PBMCs or T cells enriched from blood (not recorded which).

Here the CDR3 DNA reads TGCAGCGCCTGGGGGTCGGACAGGGGGCCCGAAAAACTGTTTTTT. Its translation: CSAWGSDRGPEKLFF. The chain uses TRBV29-1 and TRBJ1-4; 11 bases map to TRBD1. J gave up 8 bases and V 7 bases, and 12 bases lay outside the gene matches. CDR1 is SQVTM and CDR2 is ANQGSEA in the germline V gene. The CDR3 covers 15 residues.